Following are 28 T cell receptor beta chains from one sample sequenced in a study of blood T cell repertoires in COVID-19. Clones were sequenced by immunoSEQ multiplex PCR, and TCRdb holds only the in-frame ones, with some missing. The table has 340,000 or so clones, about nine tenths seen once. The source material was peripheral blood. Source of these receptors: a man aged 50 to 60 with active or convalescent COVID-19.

Here the CDR3 DNA reads TGCGCCAGCAGTTTATTACGACTAGCGAATTTATCCTACGAGCAGTACTTC. Amino acid sequence: CASSLLRLANLSYEQYF. The V and J genes are TRBV10-1 and TRBJ2-7; 8 nucleotides line up with TRBD2. CDR3 length: 17 residues. Germline trimming cut 5 bases from V and 1 base from J; bases unmatched to any gene: 13. Germline values: CDR1 WNHNN, CDR2 SYGVQD (reference sequence).

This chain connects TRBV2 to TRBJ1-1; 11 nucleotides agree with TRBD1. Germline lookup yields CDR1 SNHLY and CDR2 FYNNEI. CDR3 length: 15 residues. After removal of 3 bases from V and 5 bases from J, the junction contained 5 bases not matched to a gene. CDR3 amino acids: CASSEFGTGGTEAFF. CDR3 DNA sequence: TGTGCCAGCAGTGAGTTCGGGACAGGGGGAACTGAAGCTTTCTTT.

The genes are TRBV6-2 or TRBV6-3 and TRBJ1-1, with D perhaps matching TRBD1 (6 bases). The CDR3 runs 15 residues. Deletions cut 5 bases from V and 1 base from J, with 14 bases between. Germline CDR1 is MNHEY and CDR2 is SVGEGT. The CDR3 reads CASSDPGRGNTEAFF. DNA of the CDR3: TGTGCCAGCAGTGATCCTGGCAGGGGGAACACTGAAGCTTTCTTT.

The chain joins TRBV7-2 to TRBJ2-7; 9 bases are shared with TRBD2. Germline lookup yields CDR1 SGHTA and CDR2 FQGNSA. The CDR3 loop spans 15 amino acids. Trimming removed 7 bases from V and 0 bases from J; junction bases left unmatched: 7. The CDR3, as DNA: TGTGCCAGCAAGTGGCAGCGGGGGGCCTCCTACGAGCAGTACTTC. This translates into CASKWQRGASYEQYF.

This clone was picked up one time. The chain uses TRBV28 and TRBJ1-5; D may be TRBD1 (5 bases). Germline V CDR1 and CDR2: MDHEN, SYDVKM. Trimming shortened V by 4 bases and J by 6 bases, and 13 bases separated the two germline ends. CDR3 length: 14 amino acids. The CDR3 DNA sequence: TGTGCCAGCAGTTGGGGGGGTGCGTCTCAGCCCCAGCATTTT. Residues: CASSWGGASQPQHF.

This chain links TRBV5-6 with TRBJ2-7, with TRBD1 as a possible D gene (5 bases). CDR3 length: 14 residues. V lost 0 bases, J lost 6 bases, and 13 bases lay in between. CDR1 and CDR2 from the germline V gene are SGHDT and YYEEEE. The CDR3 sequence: CASSLGWTPSEQYF. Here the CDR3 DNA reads TGTGCCAGCAGCTTGGGGTGGACACCGAGCGAGCAGTACTTC.

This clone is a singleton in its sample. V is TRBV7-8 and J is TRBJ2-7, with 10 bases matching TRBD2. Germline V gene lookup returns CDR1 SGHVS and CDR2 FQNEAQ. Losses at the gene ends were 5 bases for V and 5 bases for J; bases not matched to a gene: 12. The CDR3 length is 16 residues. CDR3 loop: CASSGSGGATRNEQYF. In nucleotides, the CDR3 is TGTGCCAGCAGCGGGAGCGGGGGGGCAACGAGAAACGAGCAGTACTTC.

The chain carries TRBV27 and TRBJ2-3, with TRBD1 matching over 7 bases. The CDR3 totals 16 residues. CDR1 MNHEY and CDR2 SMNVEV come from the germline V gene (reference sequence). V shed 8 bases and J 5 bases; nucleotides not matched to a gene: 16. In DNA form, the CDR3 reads TGTGCCAGCCGACCTCTTCCGGCAGGGGGAAGAGATACGCAGTATTTT. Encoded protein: CASRPLPAGGRDTQYF.

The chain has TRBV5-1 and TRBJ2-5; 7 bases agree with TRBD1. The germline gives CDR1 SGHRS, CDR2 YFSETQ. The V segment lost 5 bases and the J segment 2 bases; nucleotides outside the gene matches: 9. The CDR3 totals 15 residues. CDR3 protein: CASRWLGQRQETQYF. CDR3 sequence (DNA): TGCGCCAGCAGGTGGTTGGGACAGAGACAAGAGACCCAGTACTTC.

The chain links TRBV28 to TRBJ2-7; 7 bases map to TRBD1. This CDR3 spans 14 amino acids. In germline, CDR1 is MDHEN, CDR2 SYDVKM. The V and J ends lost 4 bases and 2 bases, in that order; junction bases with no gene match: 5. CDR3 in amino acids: CASSSGQLTYEQYF. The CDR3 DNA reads TGTGCCAGCAGTTCGGGACAGCTTACCTACGAGCAGTACTTC.

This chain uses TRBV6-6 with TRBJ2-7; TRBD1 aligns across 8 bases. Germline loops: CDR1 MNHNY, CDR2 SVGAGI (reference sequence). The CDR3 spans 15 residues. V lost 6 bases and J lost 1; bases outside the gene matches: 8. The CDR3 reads CASSYTGGDSYEQYF. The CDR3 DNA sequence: TGTGCCAGCAGCTATACAGGGGGAGATTCCTACGAGCAGTACTTC.

The CDR3 coding sequence is TGTGCCAGCAATAGGGGATTTAGAGCTTTCTTT. It encodes CASNRGFRAFF. The V gene is TRBV6-5, the J gene TRBJ1-1, with D maybe TRBD1 (5 bases). CDR3 length: 11 amino acids. Germline V gene sequence: CDR1 MNHEY, CDR2 SVGAGI. V was pared by 7 bases and J by 10 bases, with 13 bases between.

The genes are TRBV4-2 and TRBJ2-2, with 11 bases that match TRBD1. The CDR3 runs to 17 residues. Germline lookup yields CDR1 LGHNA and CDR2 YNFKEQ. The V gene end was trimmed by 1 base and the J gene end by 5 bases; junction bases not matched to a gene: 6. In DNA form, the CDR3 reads TGTGCCAGCAGCCAAGGGCACGGACAGGGGGCGACCGGGGAGCTGTTTTTT. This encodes CASSQGHGQGATGELFF.

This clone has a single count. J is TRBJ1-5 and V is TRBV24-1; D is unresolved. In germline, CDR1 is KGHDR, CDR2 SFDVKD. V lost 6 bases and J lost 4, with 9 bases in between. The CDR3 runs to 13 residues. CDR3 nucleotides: TGTGCCACCAGTCTAGGAAGGAATCAGCCCCAGCATTTT. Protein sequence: CATSLGRNQPQHF.

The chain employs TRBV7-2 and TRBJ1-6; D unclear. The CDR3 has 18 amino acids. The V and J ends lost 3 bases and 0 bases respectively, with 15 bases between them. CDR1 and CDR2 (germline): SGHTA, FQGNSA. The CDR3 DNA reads TGTGCCAGCAGCTTTACATCAGGCACCAGCTCCTATAATTCACCCCTCCACTTT. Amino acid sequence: CASSFTSGTSSYNSPLHF.

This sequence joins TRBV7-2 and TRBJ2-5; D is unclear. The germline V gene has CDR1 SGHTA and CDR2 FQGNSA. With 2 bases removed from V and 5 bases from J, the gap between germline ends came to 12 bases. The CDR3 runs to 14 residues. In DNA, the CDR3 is TGTGCCAGCAGCTTATACGGGTTAGCCGAGACCCAGTACTTC. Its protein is CASSLYGLAETQYF. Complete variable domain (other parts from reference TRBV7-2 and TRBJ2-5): GAGVSQSPSNKVTEKGKDVELRCDPISGHTALYWYRQSLGQGLEFLIYFQGNSAPDKSGLPSDRFSAERTGGSVSTLTIQRTQQEDSAVYLCASSLYGLAETQYFGPGTRLLVL.

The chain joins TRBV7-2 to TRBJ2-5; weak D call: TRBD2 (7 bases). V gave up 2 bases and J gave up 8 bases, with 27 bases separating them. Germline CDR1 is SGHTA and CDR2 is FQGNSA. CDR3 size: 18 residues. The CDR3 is CASSLFWGGWGQKRTQYF. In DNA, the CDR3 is TGTGCCAGCAGCTTATTCTGGGGGGGCTGGGGACAAAAGAGAACCCAGTACTTC.

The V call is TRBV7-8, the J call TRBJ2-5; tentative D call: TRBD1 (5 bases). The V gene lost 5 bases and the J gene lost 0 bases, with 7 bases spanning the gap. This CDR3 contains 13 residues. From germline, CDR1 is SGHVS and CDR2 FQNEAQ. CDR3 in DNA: TGTGCCAGCAGCCAACAGGACCAAGAGACCCAGTACTTC. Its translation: CASSQQDQETQYF. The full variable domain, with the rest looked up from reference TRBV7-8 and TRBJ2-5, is GAGVSQSPRYKVAKRGQDVALRCDPISGHVSLFWYQQALGQGPEFLTYFQNEAQLDKSGLPSDRFFAERPEGSVSTLKIQRTQQEDSAVYLCASSQQDQETQYFGPGTRLLVL.

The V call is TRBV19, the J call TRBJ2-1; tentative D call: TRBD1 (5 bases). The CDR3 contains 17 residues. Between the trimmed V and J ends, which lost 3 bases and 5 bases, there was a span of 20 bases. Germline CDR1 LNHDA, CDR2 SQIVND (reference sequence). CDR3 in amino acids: CASSISSAGASHNEQFF. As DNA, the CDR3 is TGTGCCAGTAGTATTAGCTCGGCTGGGGCGTCCCACAATGAGCAGTTCTTC.

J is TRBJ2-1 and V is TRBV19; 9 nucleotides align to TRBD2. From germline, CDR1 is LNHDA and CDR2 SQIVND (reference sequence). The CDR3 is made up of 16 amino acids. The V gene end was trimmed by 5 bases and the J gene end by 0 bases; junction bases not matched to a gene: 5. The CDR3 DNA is TGTGCCAGTAGTTTCCTTAGCGGGAGCTCCTACAATGAGCAGTTCTTC. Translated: CASSFLSGSSYNEQFF.

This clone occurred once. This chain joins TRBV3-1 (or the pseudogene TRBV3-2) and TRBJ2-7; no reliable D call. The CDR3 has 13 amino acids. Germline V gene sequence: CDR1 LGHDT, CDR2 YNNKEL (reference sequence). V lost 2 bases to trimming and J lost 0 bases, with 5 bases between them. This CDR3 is CASSQPSSYEQYF. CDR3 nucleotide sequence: TGTGCCAGCAGCCAACCTAGCTCCTACGAGCAGTACTTC.

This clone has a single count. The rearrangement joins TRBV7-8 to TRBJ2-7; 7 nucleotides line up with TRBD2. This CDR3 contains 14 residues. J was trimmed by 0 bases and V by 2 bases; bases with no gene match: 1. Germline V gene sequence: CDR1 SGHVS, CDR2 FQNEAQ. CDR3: CASSLSGGSYEQYF. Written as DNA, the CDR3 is TGTGCCAGCAGCTTATCGGGGGGCTCCTACGAGCAGTACTTC.

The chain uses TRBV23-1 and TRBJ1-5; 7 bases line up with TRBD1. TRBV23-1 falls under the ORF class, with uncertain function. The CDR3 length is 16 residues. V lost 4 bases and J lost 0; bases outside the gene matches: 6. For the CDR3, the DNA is TGCGCCAGCAGTCGGACAGGAACCTCTAGCAATCAGCCCCAGCATTTT. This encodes CASSRTGTSSNQPQHF.

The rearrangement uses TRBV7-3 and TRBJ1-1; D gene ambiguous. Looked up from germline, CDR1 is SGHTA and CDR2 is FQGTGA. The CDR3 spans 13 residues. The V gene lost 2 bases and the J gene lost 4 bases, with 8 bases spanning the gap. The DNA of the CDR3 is TGTGCCAGCAGCTTAGGGCTAGCCACTGAAGCTTTCTTT. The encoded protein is CASSLGLATEAFF.

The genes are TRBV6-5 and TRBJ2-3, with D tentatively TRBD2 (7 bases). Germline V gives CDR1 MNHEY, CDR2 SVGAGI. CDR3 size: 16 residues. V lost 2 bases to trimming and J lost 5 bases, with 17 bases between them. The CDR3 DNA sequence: TGTGCCAGCAGTTACGAGGGGGGGGCCGGGGGAGATACGCAGTATTTT. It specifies CASSYEGGAGGDTQYF.

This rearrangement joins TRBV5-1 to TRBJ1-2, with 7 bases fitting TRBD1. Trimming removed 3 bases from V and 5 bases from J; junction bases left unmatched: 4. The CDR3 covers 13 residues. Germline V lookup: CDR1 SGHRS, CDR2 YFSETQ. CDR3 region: CASSYTGEYGYTF. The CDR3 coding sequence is TGCGCCAGCAGCTACACAGGGGAGTATGGCTACACCTTC.

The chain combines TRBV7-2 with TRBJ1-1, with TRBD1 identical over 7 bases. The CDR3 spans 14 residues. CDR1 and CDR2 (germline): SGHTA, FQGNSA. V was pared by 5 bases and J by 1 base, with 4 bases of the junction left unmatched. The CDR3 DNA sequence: TGTGCCAGCAGCCCCTGGACAGGGAACACTGAAGCTTTCTTT. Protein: CASSPWTGNTEAFF.

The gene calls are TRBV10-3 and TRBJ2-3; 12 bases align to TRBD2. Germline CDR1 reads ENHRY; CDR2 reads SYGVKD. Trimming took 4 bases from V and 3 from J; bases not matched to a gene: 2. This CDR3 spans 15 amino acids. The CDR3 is CAISGGTSGTDTQYF. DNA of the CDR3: TGTGCCATCAGTGGAGGGACTAGCGGGACAGATACGCAGTATTTT.